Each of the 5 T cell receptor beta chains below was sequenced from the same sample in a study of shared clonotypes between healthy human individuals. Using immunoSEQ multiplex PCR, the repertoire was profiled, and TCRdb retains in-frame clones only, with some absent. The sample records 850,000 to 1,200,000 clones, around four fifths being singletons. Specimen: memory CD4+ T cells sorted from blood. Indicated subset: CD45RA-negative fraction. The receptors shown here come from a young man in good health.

CDR3 residues: CATYRTGGTGELFF. The CDR3 DNA sequence: TGTGCCACTTATCGGACAGGGGGCACCGGGGAGCTGTTTTTT. The chain combines TRBV6-5 with TRBJ2-2; 10 nucleotides agree with TRBD1. Germline assignment: CDR1 MNHEY and CDR2 SVGAGI. The J segment lost 4 bases and the V segment lost 10 bases, leaving 6 bases of the junction unmatched. The CDR3 extends over 14 amino acids.

The CDR3 DNA reads as TGTGCCAGCTCACCTTCCTCGCCGGTAAATATGAACACTGAAGCTTTCTTT. Its translation: CASSPSSPVNMNTEAFF. The V and J genes are TRBV18 and TRBJ1-1; D gene ambiguous. Trimming left V 3 bases short and J 0 bases short, with 17 bases between. There are 17 residues in the CDR3. CDR1 and CDR2 (germline): KGHSH, LQKENI.

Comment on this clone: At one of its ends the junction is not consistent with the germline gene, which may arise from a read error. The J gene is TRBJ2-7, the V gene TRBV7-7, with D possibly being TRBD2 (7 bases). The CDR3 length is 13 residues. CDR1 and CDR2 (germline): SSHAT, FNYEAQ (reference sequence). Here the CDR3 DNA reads TGTGCTAGCAGCCCACGGAGGGGGGGGGAGCAGTACTTC. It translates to CASSPRRGGEQYF.

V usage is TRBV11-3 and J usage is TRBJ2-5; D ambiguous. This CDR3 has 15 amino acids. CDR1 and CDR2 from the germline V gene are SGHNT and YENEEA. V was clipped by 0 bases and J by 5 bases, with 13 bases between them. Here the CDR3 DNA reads TGTGCCAGCAGCTTAGACGGCAACCCCGGGGAGACCCAGTACTTC. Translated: CASSLDGNPGETQYF. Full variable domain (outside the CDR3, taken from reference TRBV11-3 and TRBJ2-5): EAGVVQSPRYKIIEKKQPVAFWCNPISGHNTLYWYLQNLGQGPELLIRYENEEAVDDSQLPKDRFSAERLKGVDSTLKIQPAELGDSAVYLCASSLDGNPGETQYFGPGTRLLVL.

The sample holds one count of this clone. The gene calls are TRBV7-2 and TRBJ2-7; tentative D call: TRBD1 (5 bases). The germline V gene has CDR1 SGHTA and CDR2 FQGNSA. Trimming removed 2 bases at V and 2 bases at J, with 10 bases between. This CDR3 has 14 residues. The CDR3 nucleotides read TGTGCCAGCAGCTTATTGGGGCTCACCTACGAGCAGTACTTC. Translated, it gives CASSLLGLTYEQYF.